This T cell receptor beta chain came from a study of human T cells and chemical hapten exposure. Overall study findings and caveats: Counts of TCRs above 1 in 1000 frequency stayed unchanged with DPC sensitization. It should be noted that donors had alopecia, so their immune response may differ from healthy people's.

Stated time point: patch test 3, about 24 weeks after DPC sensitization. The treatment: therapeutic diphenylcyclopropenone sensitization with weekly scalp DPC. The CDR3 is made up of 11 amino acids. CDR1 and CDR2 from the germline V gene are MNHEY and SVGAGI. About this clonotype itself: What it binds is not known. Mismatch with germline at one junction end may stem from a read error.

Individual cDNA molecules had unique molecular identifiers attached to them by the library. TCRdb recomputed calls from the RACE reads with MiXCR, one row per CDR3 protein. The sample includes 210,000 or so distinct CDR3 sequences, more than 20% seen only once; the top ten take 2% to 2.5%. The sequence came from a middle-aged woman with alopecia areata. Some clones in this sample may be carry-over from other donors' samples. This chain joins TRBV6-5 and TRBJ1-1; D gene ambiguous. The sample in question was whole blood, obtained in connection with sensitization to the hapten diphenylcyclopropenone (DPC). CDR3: CASSYLQISHF. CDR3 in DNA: TGTGCCAGCAGTTACCTTCAAATATCCCACTTT.